Presented here are 32 T cell receptor beta chains from one specimen sequenced in a study of blood T cells in healthy people across ages. Using a J-beta primer mix together with a sample-barcoded 5' primer, a second PCR was run for roughly 7 to 12 cycles. TCRdb re-analysed the 5' RACE reads in MiXCR, keeping a single row per CDR3 protein. The table includes over a million distinct CDR3 sequences, under 55% detected once. Sequenced sample: blood. Source of these receptors: a woman aged 60 to 75 in good health.

This clonotype showed up just a few times. This chain uses TRBV29-1 with TRBJ2-1; weak D call: TRBD2 (6 bases). Germline V gives CDR1 SQVTM, CDR2 ANQGSEA. CDR3 length equals 17 residues. V was pared by 6 bases and J by 4 bases, with 25 bases between. CDR3 in amino acids: CSVAGGREVLGYNEQFF. The CDR3 DNA reads as TGCAGCGTCGCCGGTGGTAGGGAGGTTCTGGGATACAATGAGCAGTTCTTC.

CDR3 protein: CARASRGAKETQYF. CDR3 nucleotides: TGTGCCAGAGCGTCACGGGGGGCCAAAGAGACCCAGTACTTC. The chain employs TRBV27 and TRBJ2-7, with TRBD2 as a possible D gene (7 bases). Gene TRBJ2-5 matches the end of the DNA better, so the J call may be wrong. Germline V gives CDR1 MNHEY, CDR2 SMNVEV (reference sequence). The CDR3 has 14 amino acids.

This clonotype has a handful of counts. The rearrangement joins TRBV18 to TRBJ2-5, with D perhaps matching TRBD2 (5 bases). Deletions cut 4 bases from V and 1 base from J, with 16 bases between. The CDR3 sequence is 16 residues long. Germline values: CDR1 KGHSH, CDR2 LQKENI. The CDR3 reads CASSRTPTGLQETQYF. The CDR3 coding sequence is TGTGCCAGCTCACGAACCCCTACCGGACTCCAAGAGACCCAGTACTTC.

The table lists this clonotype with a few counts. V is TRBV20-1 and J is TRBJ2-1; a weak D match, TRBD2 (6 bases). Germline CDR1 DFQATT, CDR2 SNEGSKA (reference sequence). The CDR3 has 14 residues. Trimming took 4 bases from V and 2 from J, leaving 12 bases between them. As DNA, the CDR3 is TGCAGTGCTACCGGGACGGGAGCCTACAATGAGCAGTTCTTC. This translates into CSATGTGAYNEQFF.

The rearrangement links TRBV20-1 to TRBJ2-4; D ambiguous. The better agreement between TRBJ2-7 and the DNA end casts doubt on the J call. This CDR3 contains 10 residues. CDR1 and CDR2 from the germline V gene are DFQATT and SNEGSKA (reference sequence). CDR3 bases: TGCAGTGACACACCTCACGAGCAGTACTTC. Translating gives CSDTPHEQYF.

This clonotype was found a few times. J is TRBJ2-6 and V is TRBV12-5; D tentatively fits TRBD1 or TRBD2 (6 bases each). V was pared by 5 bases and J by 2 bases, with 16 bases between. The germline gives CDR1 LGHNT, CDR2 FRNRAP. The CDR3 length is 17 residues. The CDR3 reads CASGPRPRGAGANVLTF. The CDR3 nucleotides are TGTGCTAGTGGTCCCCGTCCTAGGGGGGCTGGGGCCAACGTCCTGACTTTC.

The gene calls are TRBV4-1 and TRBJ2-3; 9 nucleotides align to TRBD2. Germline trimming cut 1 base from V and 5 bases from J; bases unmatched to any gene: 7. CDR3 size: 16 residues. Germline-derived CDR1 and CDR2 are MGHRA and YSYEKL. The CDR3 loop reads CASSQGLAGVVDTQYF. DNA for the CDR3: TGCGCCAGCAGCCAAGGGTTAGCGGGAGTGGTAGATACGCAGTATTTT.

The chain uses TRBV11-2 and TRBJ2-1; TRBD1 is a possible D gene (7 bases). TRBJ2-7 matches the DNA end more closely, so the J call is doubtful. Germline values: CDR1 SGHAT, CDR2 FQNNGV. The CDR3 has 16 amino acids. The DNA for the CDR3 is TGTGCCAGCAGCCTATCTCAGGGGGGCTCCTACAATGAGCAGTACTTC. This translates into CASSLSQGGSYNEQYF.

This clonotype was detected a few times. This sequence joins TRBV27 and TRBJ2-3; 7 positions agree with TRBD1. V lost 6 bases, J lost 0 bases, and 6 bases stayed unmatched. Germline CDR1 reads MNHEY; CDR2 reads SMNVEV (reference sequence). The CDR3 consists of 15 residues. The CDR3 is CASRKTGASTDTQYF. The CDR3 DNA follows: TGTGCCAGCAGGAAAACAGGGGCCAGCACAGATACGCAGTATTTT.

The rearrangement joins TRBV21-1 to TRBJ2-5; the table's D call of TRBD1 was not tested on the DNA. TRBV21-1 is a recognized pseudogene. The CDR3 has 18 amino acids. This CDR3 is CASTSPRSPQDRVETQYF. CDR3 DNA sequence: TGTGCCAGCACCTCACCCCGATCCCCCCAGGACAGGGTAGAGACCCAGTACTTC.

The chain recombines TRBV2 with TRBJ2-5, with D possibly being TRBD1 (6 bases). CDR3 size: 14 residues. Per the germline V gene, CDR1 is SNHLY and CDR2 is FYNNEI. The V gene lost 6 bases and the J gene lost 1 base, with 12 bases spanning the gap. CDR3 protein: CASRSTDSQETQYF. CDR3 DNA: TGTGCCAGCAGATCCACGGACAGCCAAGAGACCCAGTACTTC.

With regard to this clonotype: Since a much larger clone is just one base distant, this may be a read error. CDR3 in amino acids: CASRQLAGVLNEQYF. In nucleotides, the CDR3 is TGTGCCAGCAGGCAACTAGCGGGAGTTCTCAATGAGCAGTACTTC. The V gene is TRBV7-2, the J gene TRBJ2-5; 11 nucleotides line up with TRBD2. CDR1 is SGHTA, CDR2 FQGNSA, per germline. The CDR3 is 15 residues long. V gave up 6 bases and J gave up 11 bases; unmatched junction bases: 14.

The genes are TRBV27 and TRBJ2-5, with 11 bases aligning to TRBD2. After removal of 7 bases from V and 5 bases from J, the junction contained 6 bases not matched to a gene. Per germline, CDR1 MNHEY and CDR2 SMNVEV (reference sequence). The CDR3 extends over 14 amino acids. The CDR3 DNA reads TGTGCCAGCAAACTAGCGGGAGTCGGGGAGACCCAGTACTTC. Translated, it gives CASKLAGVGETQYF.

The chain carries TRBV20-1 and TRBJ1-6; 9 positions agree with TRBD1. The CDR3 extends over 14 amino acids. Germline lookup yields CDR1 DFQATT and CDR2 SNEGSKA (reference sequence). The V segment lost 6 bases and the J segment 7 bases; nucleotides outside the gene matches: 7. The CDR3 DNA is TGCAGTGCCTGGACAGGGGATACGAATTCACCCCTCCACTTT. Translating gives CSAWTGDTNSPLHF.

This clonotype was counted a few times. The chain is built from TRBV29-1 and TRBJ2-5, with 9 positions matching TRBD1. TRBJ2-7 explains the end of the DNA better; the J call may be wrong. CDR1 and CDR2 (germline): SQVTM, ANQGSEA. There are 14 residues in the CDR3. The CDR3 protein is CSVGFRDREYEQYF. For the CDR3, the DNA is TGCAGCGTCGGATTCCGGGACAGGGAGTACGAGCAGTACTTC.

The rearrangement uses TRBV28 and TRBJ1-1, with 8 bases matching TRBD1. V shed 8 bases, J shed 5 bases, and the junction held 16 bases outside the gene matches. The CDR3 totals 16 residues. The germline gives CDR1 MDHEN, CDR2 SYDVKM. The CDR3 region has the DNA TGTGCCAGCTCCCATTATAACGACAGGGGAGAGACTGAAGCTTTCTTT. Translation gives CASSHYNDRGETEAFF.

This clonotype was seen more than once but under ten times. This chain uses TRBV10-1 with TRBJ2-7; D may be TRBD2 (5 bases). The J call may be incorrect, as the DNA end agrees better with TRBJ2-5. The germline gives CDR1 WNHNN, CDR2 SYGVQD (reference sequence). There are 14 residues in the CDR3. CDR3 region: CASSESGQSGTQYF. The CDR3 nucleotides read TGCGCCAGCAGTGAGTCTGGGCAGAGCGGGACCCAGTACTTC.

This clonotype was found a few times. This may be a read error, as it is one base from a much larger clone. This rearrangement joins TRBV11-3 to TRBJ2-5; perhaps TRBD2 as D (6 bases). Trimming left V 1 base short and J 11 bases short, with 23 bases between. Looked up from germline, CDR1 is SGHNT and CDR2 is YENEEA. The CDR3 covers 16 residues. CDR3 loop: CASSLGPPGLNNEQYF. The CDR3 nucleotides read TGTGCCAGCAGCTTAGGTCCTCCGGGACTTAACAATGAGCAGTACTTC.

The chain uses TRBV7-9 and TRBJ1-2, with D possibly TRBD1 on 5 matching bases. Trimming took off 5 bases at V and 3 bases at J, with 22 bases between the two ends. This CDR3 comprises 17 residues. Per germline, CDR1 SEHNR and CDR2 FQNEAQ (reference sequence). In DNA, the CDR3 is TGTGCCAGCAGCCCGGAGGGCACAGGTTCCCCCTACTATGGCTACACCTTC. Its protein product is CASSPEGTGSPYYGYTF.

Points on this clonotype: This clone may be a read error of a much larger clone one base away. The V and J genes are TRBV29-1 and TRBJ1-2, with D unresolved. Germline CDR1 reads SQVTM; CDR2 reads ANQGSEA. The ends were cut back, 6 bases at V and 2 bases at J, with 10 bases in the middle. This CDR3 comprises 12 residues. The CDR3 loop reads CSVYGRNYGYTF. The CDR3 coding sequence is TGCAGCGTCTATGGCAGGAACTATGGCTACACCTTC.

A few counts support this clonotype. This chain joins TRBV12-3 or TRBV12-4 and TRBJ1-6; D is perhaps TRBD1 (6 bases). CDR3 length: 16 amino acids. Trimming stripped 6 bases from V and 9 bases from J, with 21 bases between. The CDR3 nucleotides are TGTGCCAGCAGGGCTCAGGGGATGGGACTAGCTTCACCCCTCCACTTT. Translating it yields CASRAQGMGLASPLHF.

This clonotype is a singleton in its sample. The gene calls are TRBV6-6 and TRBJ2-5; unclear D gene. Germline V gene data show CDR1 as MNHNY and CDR2 as SVGAGI (reference sequence). The germline V and J ends were trimmed by 1 base and 2 bases, with 8 bases remaining between them. The CDR3 extends over 14 amino acids. CDR3 loop: CASSYLTMQETQYF. For the CDR3, the DNA is TGTGCCAGCAGTTACTTAACGATGCAAGAGACCCAGTACTTC.

The chain employs TRBV20-1 and TRBJ2-1; 13 positions agree with TRBD2. Germline assignment: CDR1 DFQATT and CDR2 SNEGSKA (reference sequence). V trimming: 5 bases; J trimming: 9 bases; junction bases outside the gene matches: 7. The CDR3 length is 14 residues. Written as DNA, the CDR3 is TGCAGTGCTTCACCGGGACTAGCGGGAAGTGAGCAGTTCTTC. It translates to CSASPGLAGSEQFF.

This clonotype has a handful of counts. This chain links TRBV29-1 with TRBJ2-7, with 12 bases lining up with TRBD1. This CDR3 has 14 amino acids. The V segment lost 6 bases and the J segment 3 bases; nucleotides outside the gene matches: 6. The germline V gene encodes CDR1 SQVTM and CDR2 ANQGSEA. DNA of the CDR3: TGCAGCGTGGGGGGACAGGGGGCAAACTACGAGCAGTACTTC. Its translation: CSVGGQGANYEQYF.

The sample holds one count of this clonotype. The J gene is TRBJ1-1, the V gene TRBV5-6; 8 nucleotides line up with TRBD1. With V trimmed by 5 bases and J by 8 bases, 8 bases remained unmatched. Germline lookup yields CDR1 SGHDT and CDR2 YYEEEE. This CDR3 contains 13 residues. The CDR3 DNA is TGTGCCAGCAGAGACAGGGGAAGGGCCGAAGCTTTCTTT. Translating gives CASRDRGRAEAFF.

V is TRBV10-3 and J is TRBJ2-7, with D perhaps TRBD2 (6 bases). The CDR3 runs 14 residues. Deletions cut 5 bases from V and 3 bases from J, with 14 bases between. The germline CDR1 and CDR2 sequences are ENHRY and SYGVKD. CDR3 sequence reads: CAISPTSGDYEQYF. CDR3 DNA sequence: TGTGCCATCAGTCCGACTAGTGGGGACTACGAGCAGTACTTC.

The CDR3 is CASSVGDSSYNEQFF. The DNA for the CDR3 is TGTGCCAGCAGCGTAGGGGACAGCTCCTACAATGAGCAGTTCTTC. The V gene is TRBV9, the J gene TRBJ2-1; TRBD1 matches at 7 bases. This CDR3 is built from 15 residues. In germline, CDR1 is SGDLS, CDR2 YYNGEE. The V segment lost 0 bases and the J segment 0 bases; nucleotides outside the gene matches: 0.

The table lists this clonotype with a few counts. The chain recombines TRBV6-1 with TRBJ2-1, with D tentatively TRBD2 (6 bases). CDR1 and CDR2 from the germline V gene are MNHNS and SASEGT. Trimming left V 1 base short and J 7 bases short, with 20 bases between. This CDR3 has 17 amino acids. The DNA for the CDR3 is TGTGCCAGCAGTGAAGGTTGGCGGGACGGGCTGAGAAATGAGCAGTTCTTC. Translation gives CASSEGWRDGLRNEQFF.

This clonotype was counted only a few times. The chain couples TRBV5-8 to TRBJ2-7; TRBD1 matches 8 bases. CDR1 and CDR2 (germline): SGHTS, YDEGEE. V trimming: 0 bases; J trimming: 0 bases; junction bases outside the gene matches: 8. CDR3 length: 17 residues. Here the CDR3 DNA reads TGTGCCAGCAGCTTGGTGACAGGGGCCACCAGCTCCTACGAGCAGTACTTC. Its translation is CASSLVTGATSSYEQYF.

The CDR3 reads CASSQVWGGSYEQYF. CDR3 bases: TGTGCCAGCAGCCAAGTATGGGGAGGATCCTACGAGCAGTACTTC. This chain connects TRBV3-1 to TRBJ2-7, with D tentatively TRBD2 (6 bases). The CDR3 covers 15 residues. Germline V gene sequence: CDR1 LGHDT, CDR2 YNNKEL (reference sequence). The V and J ends lost 1 base and 1 base respectively, with 11 bases between them.

This chain connects TRBV6-1 to TRBJ2-7; possible D gene TRBD2, 5 bases. The V end lost 6 bases, the J end lost 0 bases, and 12 bases lay between the germline ends. The germline V gene encodes CDR1 MNHNS and CDR2 SASEGT. The CDR3 covers 14 residues. CDR3 DNA: TGTGCCAGCAGGGGCGCGGGCCCCTCCTACGAGCAGTACTTC. Translation: CASRGAGPSYEQYF.

This rearrangement joins TRBV20-1 to TRBJ2-7; 8 bases fit TRBD2. J was trimmed by 7 bases and V by 6 bases; bases with no gene match: 11. From germline, CDR1 is DFQATT and CDR2 SNEGSKA (reference sequence). The CDR3 consists of 13 residues. The CDR3 region has the DNA TGCAGTGCCACGACTAGCGCCTACAATGAGCAGTACTTC. The encoded protein is CSATTSAYNEQYF.